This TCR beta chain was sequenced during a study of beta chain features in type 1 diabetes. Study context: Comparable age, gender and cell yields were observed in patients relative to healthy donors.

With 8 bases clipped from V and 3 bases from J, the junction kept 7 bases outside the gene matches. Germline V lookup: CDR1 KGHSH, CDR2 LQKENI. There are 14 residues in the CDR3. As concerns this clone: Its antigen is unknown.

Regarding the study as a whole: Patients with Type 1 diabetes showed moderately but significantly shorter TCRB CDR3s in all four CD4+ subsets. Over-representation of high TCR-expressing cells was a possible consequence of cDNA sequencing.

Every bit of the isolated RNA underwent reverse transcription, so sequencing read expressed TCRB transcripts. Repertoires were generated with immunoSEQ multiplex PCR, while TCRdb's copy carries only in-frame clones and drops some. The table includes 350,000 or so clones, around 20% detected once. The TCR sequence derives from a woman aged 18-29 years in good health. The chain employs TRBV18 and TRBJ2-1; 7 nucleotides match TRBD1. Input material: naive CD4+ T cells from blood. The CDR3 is CASTADRVYNEQFF. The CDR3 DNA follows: TGTGCCAGCACTGCTGACAGGGTCTACAATGAGCAGTTCTTC. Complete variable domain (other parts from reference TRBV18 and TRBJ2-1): NAGVMQNPRHLVRRRGQEARLRCSPMKGHSHVYWYRQLPEEGLKFMVYLQKENIIDESGMPKERFSAEFPKEGPSILRIQQVVRGDSAAYFCASTADRVYNEQFFGPGTRLTVL.